These 30 T cell receptor beta chains came from one sample sequenced in a study of blood T cell repertoires in COVID-19. Sequencing used immunoSEQ multiplex PCR; TCRdb keeps in-frame clones, though not all of them. The sample carries 70,000 to 95,000 clones, about 95% recorded once. Specimen: peripheral blood. These TCRs come from a human donor with active COVID-19. The donor label of this sample is uncertain.

As DNA, the CDR3 is TGTGCCAGCAGCCGGGACACCCACACTGAAGCTTTCTTT. This sequence encodes CASSRDTHTEAFF. This chain connects TRBV7-9 to TRBJ1-1; D might be TRBD1 (6 bases). This CDR3 is 13 amino acids long. Germline CDR1 reads SEHNR; CDR2 reads FQNEAQ (reference sequence). V lost 5 bases, J lost 3 bases, and 10 bases lay in between.

The genes are TRBV19 and TRBJ2-3, with D perhaps TRBD2 (6 bases). The germline V and J ends were trimmed by 3 bases and 8 bases, with 18 bases remaining between them. Germline lookup yields CDR1 LNHDA and CDR2 SQIVND (reference sequence). This CDR3 is built from 15 residues. The CDR3 nucleotides are TGTGCCAGTAGTATTGGCGGGACCCTGGAGTCTACGCAGTATTTT. It codes for CASSIGGTLESTQYF.

This clone appeared once. This sequence joins TRBV24-1 and TRBJ2-5, with D perhaps TRBD1 (6 bases). The CDR3 loop spans 15 amino acids. Per the germline V gene, CDR1 is KGHDR and CDR2 is SFDVKD. V lost 1 base to trimming and J lost 2 bases, with 10 bases between them. CDR3 amino acids: CATSDLKQGQETQYF. The CDR3 DNA is TGTGCCACCAGTGATTTAAAACAGGGTCAAGAGACCCAGTACTTC.

A note on this clone: In the same sample, other DNA sequences code for this CDR3. V is TRBV19 and J is TRBJ2-5; TRBD1 agrees at 8 bases. The CDR3 is 14 residues long. Germline trimming cut 3 bases from V and 3 bases from J; bases unmatched to any gene: 3. CDR1 and CDR2 from the germline V gene are LNHDA and SQIVND (reference sequence). As DNA, the CDR3 is TGTGCCAGTAGTATCCGGACAGGGAAAGAGACCCAGTACTTC. Translated: CASSIRTGKETQYF.

This chain joins TRBV9 and TRBJ2-3; 9 bases agree with TRBD2. The V gene end was trimmed by 0 bases and the J gene end by 0 bases; junction bases not matched to a gene: 8. This CDR3 comprises 18 residues. CDR1 and CDR2 from the germline V gene are SGDLS and YYNGEE. The CDR3 here is CASSVAKASGTSTDTQYF. In DNA form, the CDR3 reads TGTGCCAGCAGCGTAGCTAAGGCTAGCGGGACAAGCACAGATACGCAGTATTTT.

The chain combines TRBV28 with TRBJ1-5; D gene uncertain. Germline V gives CDR1 MDHEN, CDR2 SYDVKM. The CDR3 sequence is 12 residues long. The V end was cut by 5 bases, the J end by 5 bases, with 7 bases between. CDR3 region: CASSKTYQPQHF. CDR3 DNA: TGTGCCAGCAGTAAAACATATCAGCCCCAGCATTTT.

On this clone itself: Distinct nucleotide sequences in the sample also encode this CDR3. V usage is TRBV7-2 and J usage is TRBJ1-2, with D possibly matching TRBD1 (6 bases). Germline values: CDR1 SGHTA, CDR2 FQGNSA. The CDR3 covers 13 residues. V was pared by 3 bases and J by 1 base, with 6 bases between. The CDR3 spells CASSLDSNYGYTF. The CDR3, as DNA: TGTGCCAGCAGCTTGGACAGTAACTATGGCTACACCTTC.

This clone was seen only once. The rearrangement links TRBV5-1 to TRBJ2-3; 8 positions match TRBD1. Trimming at V came to 0 bases and at J to 0 bases, leaving 6 bases not matched to a gene. CDR1 and CDR2 from the germline V gene are SGHRS and YFSETQ. CDR3 length: 17 amino acids. The CDR3 spells CASSLERTGYSTDTQYF. CDR3 sequence (DNA): TGCGCCAGCAGCTTGGAGCGGACAGGGTACAGCACAGATACGCAGTATTTT.

This sequence joins TRBV5-1 and TRBJ1-2; D is perhaps TRBD1 (6 bases). CDR1 SGHRS and CDR2 YFSETQ come from the germline V gene. The ends were cut back, 5 bases at V and 2 bases at J, with 10 bases in the middle. CDR3 length: 13 amino acids. The CDR3: CASSSGQNYGYTF. Written as DNA, the CDR3 is TGCGCCAGCAGTTCCGGACAGAACTATGGCTACACCTTC.

The rearrangement uses TRBV18 and TRBJ1-2, with 7 nucleotides matching TRBD1. The CDR3 sequence is 14 residues long. Trimming at V came to 2 bases and at J to 4 bases, leaving 4 bases not matched to a gene. CDR1 and CDR2 from the germline V gene are KGHSH and LQKENI. The CDR3, as DNA: TGTGCCAGCTCACCAGGGGGACAGAGCTATGGCTACACCTTC. Translating it yields CASSPGGQSYGYTF.

The J gene is TRBJ2-7, the V gene TRBV27; possible D gene TRBD2, 6 bases. The germline V and J ends were trimmed by 5 bases and 1 base, with 15 bases remaining between them. There are 15 residues in the CDR3. Germline lookup yields CDR1 MNHEY and CDR2 SMNVEV (reference sequence). The DNA for the CDR3 is TGTGCCAGCAGTAAGACTAGTATTTCTTCCTACGAGCAGTACTTC. This codes for CASSKTSISSYEQYF.

The rearrangement uses TRBV6-1 and TRBJ2-3; D possibly corresponds to TRBD1 (5 bases). The germline gives CDR1 MNHNS, CDR2 SASEGT. The V end was cut by 2 bases, the J end by 4 bases, with 10 bases between. The CDR3 spans 14 residues. The CDR3 loop reads CASSEQGWADTQYF. The CDR3 region has the DNA TGTGCCAGCAGTGAACAGGGTTGGGCAGATACGCAGTATTTT.

This clone was seen a single time. The chain couples TRBV11-3 to TRBJ1-6, with D unclear. This CDR3 is built from 15 residues. V lost 2 bases and J lost 10, with 15 bases in between. Per germline, CDR1 SGHNT and CDR2 YENEEA. The CDR3 bases are TGTGCCAGCAGCTTAAATGCCCTCAGGAACTCACCCCTCCACTTT. It is translated as CASSLNALRNSPLHF.

This chain uses TRBV6-5 with TRBJ2-5; D gene ambiguous. The CDR3 consists of 14 residues. In germline, CDR1 is MNHEY, CDR2 SVGAGI. Trimming removed 5 bases from V and 4 bases from J, with 14 bases in between. The CDR3 spells CASSLGLGGETQYF. In DNA, the CDR3 is TGTGCCAGCAGTCTCGGTCTCGGTGGAGAGACCCAGTACTTC.

This clone was recorded once. V usage is TRBV27 and J usage is TRBJ1-1; weak D call: TRBD1 (6 bases). The V end was cut by 6 bases, the J end by 8 bases, with 19 bases between. This CDR3 comprises 14 residues. Germline loops: CDR1 MNHEY, CDR2 SMNVEV (reference sequence). The CDR3 region is CASRRNTGTPEAFF. In DNA, the CDR3 is TGTGCCAGCAGAAGGAACACAGGGACGCCAGAAGCTTTCTTT.

This clone appeared once. The chain recombines TRBV7-9 with TRBJ1-1, with D possibly matching TRBD1 (5 bases). Between the trimmed V and J ends, which lost 2 bases and 0 bases, there was a span of 10 bases. Germline lookup yields CDR1 SEHNR and CDR2 FQNEAQ (reference sequence). This CDR3 has 15 amino acids. CDR3 residues: CASSLPPGMNTEAFF. The DNA of the CDR3 is TGTGCCAGCAGCTTACCACCAGGGATGAACACTGAAGCTTTCTTT.

CDR3 DNA sequence: TGTGCCAGCAGTTACACGGGACAGGTGAACACTGAAGCTTTCTTT. It translates to CASSYTGQVNTEAFF. The V call is TRBV6-5, the J call TRBJ1-1; 8 bases are a match to TRBD1. Germline V lookup: CDR1 MNHEY, CDR2 SVGAGI. V lost 2 bases, J lost 0 bases, and 2 bases stayed unmatched. This CDR3 contains 15 residues.

The chain couples TRBV4-1 to TRBJ1-4, with TRBD1 as a possible D gene (5 bases). Germline V CDR1 and CDR2: MGHRA, YSYEKL. The germline V and J ends were trimmed by 4 bases and 8 bases, with 14 bases remaining between them. CDR3 size: 14 residues. The CDR3 spells CASSPRGGDEKLFF. CDR3 DNA sequence: TGCGCCAGCAGCCCGAGGGGAGGGGACGAAAAACTGTTTTTT.

This chain joins TRBV19 and TRBJ1-2; perhaps TRBD1 as D (6 bases). Germline loops: CDR1 LNHDA, CDR2 SQIVND (reference sequence). CDR3 length: 13 residues. V was pared by 8 bases and J by 4 bases, with 14 bases between. The CDR3 sequence: CASRTADSYGYTF. For the CDR3, the DNA is TGTGCCAGTCGGACAGCCGATTCCTATGGCTACACCTTC.

The chain recombines TRBV2 with TRBJ2-2; the D gene is possibly TRBD1 (5 bases). V shed 7 bases and J shed 2 bases, with 14 bases lying between them. This CDR3 region has 15 residues. Germline-derived CDR1 and CDR2 are SNHLY and FYNNEI. The CDR3 loop is CASTEARGNTGELFF. CDR3 in DNA: TGTGCCAGCACCGAGGCTAGGGGTAACACCGGGGAGCTGTTTTTT.

The V and J genes are TRBV25-1 and TRBJ2-7; 11 bases match TRBD1. This CDR3 has 13 amino acids. Trimming took 6 bases from V and 4 from J; bases not matched to a gene: 2. The germline V gene has CDR1 MGHDK and CDR2 SYGVNS. The CDR3 DNA is TGTGCCAGCAGCGGGACAGGGGGGTACGAGCAGTACTTC. It translates to CASSGTGGYEQYF.

This chain connects TRBV7-9 to TRBJ2-1; D might be TRBD1 (6 bases). V gave up 2 bases and J gave up 4 bases, with 12 bases separating them. This CDR3 comprises 15 residues. Looked up from germline, CDR1 is SEHNR and CDR2 is FQNEAQ (reference sequence). The CDR3 coding sequence is TGTGCCAGCAGCTTATATCTGGACAGATACAATGAGCAGTTCTTC. Translating it yields CASSLYLDRYNEQFF.

The chain carries TRBV11-3 and TRBJ1-4; 9 bases are a match to TRBD1. V was pared by 3 bases and J by 7 bases, with 6 bases of the junction left unmatched. The CDR3 extends over 15 amino acids. The germline V gene has CDR1 SGHNT and CDR2 YENEEA. CDR3 in DNA: TGTGCCAGCAGCTTTTGGGACAGGGACGGTGAAAAACTGTTTTTT. Translation: CASSFWDRDGEKLFF.

The CDR3 protein is CASSPDTASGAPDTQYF. The DNA for the CDR3 is TGTGCCAGCTCACCTGACACCGCTAGCGGGGCACCAGATACGCAGTATTTT. The V gene is TRBV18, the J gene TRBJ2-3; TRBD2 agrees at 9 bases. Per germline, CDR1 KGHSH and CDR2 LQKENI. After removal of 3 bases from V and 4 bases from J, the junction contained 11 bases not matched to a gene. The length of the CDR3 is 17 residues. Based on the CDR3 plus reference TRBV18 and TRBJ2-3, the full variable domain is NAGVMQNPRHLVRRRGQEARLRCSPMKGHSHVYWYRQLPEEGLKFMVYLQKENIIDESGMPKERFSAEFPKEGPSILRIQQVVRGDSAAYFCASSPDTASGAPDTQYFGPGTRLTVL.

This CDR3 reads CASTESYPTNEQFF. The CDR3 bases are TGCGCCAGCACGGAGTCCTACCCCACCAATGAGCAGTTCTTC. The chain employs TRBV5-1 and TRBJ2-1; D is uncertain. With 6 bases removed from V and 6 bases from J, the gap between germline ends came to 16 bases. The CDR3 is 14 residues long. Germline assignment: CDR1 SGHRS and CDR2 YFSETQ.

The chain carries TRBV27 and TRBJ2-3; 14 nucleotides match TRBD2. CDR1 and CDR2 (germline): MNHEY, SMNVEV (reference sequence). V lost 4 bases, J lost 5 bases, and 2 bases stayed unmatched. This CDR3 spans 15 amino acids. In DNA form, the CDR3 reads TGTGCCAGCAGTTCGGGACTAGCGGGAGTAGATACGCAGTATTTT. Residues: CASSSGLAGVDTQYF.

This chain uses TRBV18 with TRBJ2-3, with D uncertain. Trimming shortened V by 2 bases and J by 3 bases, and 9 bases separated the two germline ends. Germline V gives CDR1 KGHSH, CDR2 LQKENI. CDR3 size: 14 residues. This chain's CDR3 is CASSPASETDTQYF. The DNA for the CDR3 is TGTGCCAGCTCACCAGCATCCGAGACAGATACGCAGTATTTT.

The CDR3 region has the DNA TGCGCCAGCAGCGGCGGTTTTGAGCAGTTCTTC. As protein: CASSGGFEQFF. This chain connects TRBV5-1 to TRBJ2-1; D uncertain. This CDR3 has 11 residues. Germline CDR1 reads SGHRS; CDR2 reads YFSETQ. V lost 4 bases and J lost 9, with 8 bases in between. Full variable domain (outside the CDR3, taken from reference TRBV5-1 and TRBJ2-1): KAGVTQTPRYLIKTRGQQVTLSCSPISGHRSVSWYQQTPGQGLQFLFEYFSETQRNKGNFPGRFSGRQFSNSRSEMNVSTLELGDSALYLCASSGGFEQFFGPGTRLTVL.

The V gene is TRBV28, the J gene TRBJ2-7, with D hard to call. The germline CDR1 and CDR2 sequences are MDHEN and SYDVKM. The CDR3 is 14 residues long. V was shortened by 4 bases and J by 1 base, with 11 bases between the two germline ends. The CDR3 DNA sequence: TGTGCCAGCAGTTCCACCCCTAAGTCCTACGAGCAGTACTTC. It encodes CASSSTPKSYEQYF. Based on the CDR3 plus reference TRBV28 and TRBJ2-7, the full variable domain is DVKVTQSSRYLVKRTGEKVFLECVQDMDHENMFWYRQDPGLGLRLIYFSYDVKMKEKGDIPEGYSVSREKKERFSLILESASTNQTSMYLCASSSTPKSYEQYFGPGTRLTVT.

V gene TRBV5-1 combines with J gene TRBJ2-7; TRBD1 matches 9 bases. From germline, CDR1 is SGHRS and CDR2 YFSETQ. CDR3 length: 15 amino acids. V trimming: 1 base; J trimming: 3 bases; junction bases outside the gene matches: 5. Here the CDR3 DNA reads TGCGCCAGCAGCTTGAGCCCGACAGGGGGCTACGAGCAGTACTTC. It specifies CASSLSPTGGYEQYF.